The rows below give T cell receptor beta chains drawn from one sample of a study of regulatory T cells in long-lasting Graves disease. Via MiXCR, TCRdb re-called the multiplex PCR reads, giving one row per CDR3 protein. The top ten hold approximately 17% of the sample, which has a few hundred thousand distinct CDR3 sequences, around 11% seen once. These data also formed part of another study, on T cells in Graves' hyperthyroidism and ophthalmopathy.

Sequencing was performed on peripheral blood mononuclear cells (PBMCs), taken at new diagnosis, from a patient treated with antithyroid drugs. These receptor sequences come from a woman aged 18 to 35 with Graves disease. The CDR3 runs from the conserved cysteine through the conserved F or W. The D gene is left open where the match is weak. Clone sizes are given selectively: once, few, many, or a class where the clone is expanded.

NA,TRBD2,TRBV2,TRBJ2-5,TGTGCCAGCACCATGGGGGGTAGCGGGGGCTACGAAGAGACCCAGTACTTC,CASTMGGSGGYEETQYF
many,TRBD2,TRBV6-1,TRBJ2-5,TGTGCCAGCAGTCTTGCCCTCAGCGGGGTGGAGACCCAGTACTTC,CASSLALSGVETQYF
many,NA,TRBV6-5,TRBJ2-2,TGTGCCAGCAGTTACTCGGGGTTGAACACCGGGGAGCTGTTTTTT,CASSYSGLNTGELFF
many,NA,TRBV30,TRBJ2-1,TGTGCCTGGAGTGGGATCGTCGAGGGGCAGTTCTTC,CAWSGIVEGQFF
many,TRBD1,TRBV12-3/TRBV12-4,TRBJ2-1,TGTGCCAGCAGAGCCACGGGACAGTTCTACAATGAGCAGTTCTTC,CASRATGQFYNEQFF
many,NA,TRBV5-1,TRBJ1-2,TGCGCCAGCAGCTTGGGCGCGGCAGATCACTATGGCTACACCTTC,CASSLGAADHYGYTF
many,NA,TRBV6-1,TRBJ2-1,TGTGCCAGCAGGAGGTGGACTGGTAACAATGAGCAGTTCTTC,CASRRWTGNNEQFF
NA,NA,TRBV6-1,TRBJ1-3,TGTGCCAGCACCTTGCCCGGGGGTTACTCTGGAAACACCATATATTTT,CASTLPGGYSGNTIYF
many,NA,TRBV7-9,TRBJ2-1,TGTGCCAGCAGCTTTCCGAGAATATATGAGCAGTTCTTC,CASSFPRIYEQFF
NA,TRBD1,TRBV28,TRBJ2-3,TGTGCCAGCAGCGTTGGCGGGGGACAGGGGGCAACAGATACGCAGTATTTT,CASSVGGGQGATDTQYF
NA,NA,TRBV28,TRBJ2-2,TGTGCCAGCAGTTCAGGGGTTTCCGGGGAGCTGTTTTTT,CASSSGVSGELFF
many,NA,TRBV3-1,TRBJ2-7,TGTGCCAGCAGCCAAGAACTTTCCAGTCCCGGGTGGAGGGAGCCGTACGAGCAGTACTTC,CASSQELSSPGWREPYEQYF
many,TRBD1,TRBV7-9,TRBJ1-2,TGTGCCAGCAGCTTCTCGACAGGGGTAAACTATGGCTACACCTTC,CASSFSTGVNYGYTF
many,NA,TRBV12-3/TRBV12-4,TRBJ2-4,TGTGCCAGCAGTTTAAACCCGTACATTCAGTACTTC,CASSLNPYIQYF
many,TRBD1,TRBV6-1,TRBJ1-1,TGTGCCAGCACCGCTCCGGGACAGAAAGCTTTCTTT,CASTAPGQKAFF
many,NA,TRBV28,TRBJ1-4,TGTGCCAGCAGTTTTTGGCAGATGGGTGAAAAACTGTTTTTT,CASSFWQMGEKLFF
NA,NA,TRBV4-2,TRBJ2-2,TGTGCCAGCAGCCAAGGGATTAGGCAGGGTAGGACCGGGGAGCTGTTTTTT,CASSQGIRQGRTGELFF
NA,TRBD1,TRBV7-2,TRBJ2-4,TGTGCCAGCAGCCCCGGGACAGGGTATTCGGACATTCAGTACTTC,CASSPGTGYSDIQYF
many,TRBD1,TRBV5-5,TRBJ1-2,TGTGCCAGCCGGGACAGCTCTAACTATGGCTACACCTTC,CASRDSSNYGYTF
many,NA,TRBV27,TRBJ1-2,TGTGCCAGCAGTTCAGGAAAAGGCTACACCTTC,CASSSGKGYTF
many,TRBD1,TRBV24-1,TRBJ2-2,TGTGCCACCAGTGATCGTCGACAGGGCTACGGCACCGGGGAGCTGTTTTTT,CATSDRRQGYGTGELFF
many,NA,TRBV9,TRBJ2-3,TGTGCCAGCAGCGTAGAGGGGCTCGGTCCGGGAGTGGCACAAGATACGCAGTATTTT,CASSVEGLGPGVAQDTQYF
NA,NA,TRBV7-2,TRBJ1-1,TGTGCCAGCAGCCCGCGATACACTGAAGCTTTCTTT,CASSPRYTEAFF
few,TRBD1,TRBV7-2,TRBJ2-1,TGTGCCAGCAGCTCTCCCGGGACAGAAAGAAGGATCTCCTACAATGAGCAGTTCTTC,CASSSPGTERRISYNEQFF
many,NA,TRBV10-3,TRBJ1-2,TGTGCCATCAGTGAGTCAGAGGAATATGGCTACACCTTC,CAISESEEYGYTF
NA,NA,TRBV19,TRBJ1-1,TGTGCCAGTAGGGGTCTGGATAAGTCTGAAGCTTTCTTT,CASRGLDKSEAFF
many,NA,TRBV15,TRBJ2-1,TGTGCCACCAGCATTAATGGGGGGCCACCCAACTACAATGAGCAGTTCTTC,CATSINGGPPNYNEQFF
many,TRBD1,TRBV7-2,TRBJ2-5,TGTGCCAGCAGCTTCGTGGACAGGCCACAAGAGACCCAGTACTTC,CASSFVDRPQETQYF
many,NA,TRBV6-1,TRBJ2-7,TGTGCCAGCACCTACGGAGAGCTATACGAGCAGTACTTC,CASTYGELYEQYF
many,TRBD2,TRBV2,TRBJ2-2,TGTGCCAGCACGGGGGGACGAGGGACCGGGGAGCTGTTTTTT,CASTGGRGTGELFF
few,NA,TRBV6-5,TRBJ1-2,TGTGCCAGCAGTTATGGGCGATTGGGCTACACCTTC,CASSYGRLGYTF
many,TRBD1,TRBV2,TRBJ2-6,TGTGCCAGACTTTTCAGGGACAGGTCTGGGGCCAACGTCCTGACTTTC,CARLFRDRSGANVLTF
NA,NA,TRBV5-6,TRBJ1-4,TGTGCCAGCAGCTTGATCCGGGGGGCTACTAATGAAAAACTGTTTTTT,CASSLIRGATNEKLFF
many,TRBD1,TRBV29-1,TRBJ2-1,TGCAGCGTTCGGCCGGGACAGACCTACAATGAGCAGTTCTTC,CSVRPGQTYNEQFF
few,NA,TRBV10-3,TRBJ1-5,TGTGCCATCAGTGAGTCGAGGGCAGGTGGCAATCAGCCCCAGCATTTT,CAISESRAGGNQPQHF
many,NA,TRBV15,TRBJ2-2,TGTGCCACCAGCCTGGGACCCACCGGGGAGCTGTTTTTT,CATSLGPTGELFF
few,NA,TRBV24-1,TRBJ2-3,TGTGCCACCAGTGATTTACTGGGAAGCACAGATACGCAGTATTTT,CATSDLLGSTDTQYF
few,NA,TRBV7-9,TRBJ1-1,TGTGCCAGCAGCTTCGATTTGGTTACGGGGGGTGAAGCTTTCTTT,CASSFDLVTGGEAFF
many,NA,TRBV29-1,TRBJ1-1,TGCAGCGCCACCAGGGAGATGAACACTGAAGCTTTCTTT,CSATREMNTEAFF
many,TRBD1,TRBV12-3/TRBV12-4,TRBJ1-1,TGTGCCAGCAGTTTCGGAAGGGGGCGAACTGAAGCTTTCTTT,CASSFGRGRTEAFF
many,TRBD2,TRBV10-3,TRBJ2-1,TGTGCCATCCGGGCTAGCGGGAGGGTTCGTGATGAGCAGTTCTTC,CAIRASGRVRDEQFF
few,TRBD1,TRBV5-4,TRBJ1-2,TGTGCCAGCAGCGCGCAGGGGGCGACCAGCCTCTTTAACTATGGCTACACCTTC,CASSAQGATSLFNYGYTF
once,NA,TRBV6-1,TRBJ1-3,TGTGCCAGCAGTGAGGGCCCGGCAGGAAACACCATATATTTT,CASSEGPAGNTIYF
many,NA,TRBV18,TRBJ2-5,TGTGCCAGCTCACCCCCGGGGCTAGAGACCCAGTACTTC,CASSPPGLETQYF
NA,NA,TRBV7-3,TRBJ2-6,TGTGCCAGCAGCCGATCCTTGGGGCGCGGGGCCAACGTCCTGACTTTC,CASSRSLGRGANVLTF
many,NA,TRBV7-3,TRBJ1-1,TGTGCCAGCAGCACCTCTCCAAACACTGAAGCTTTCTTT,CASSTSPNTEAFF
many,NA,TRBV19,TRBJ1-1,TGTGCCAGTCGAGTCGGGGAGAAAGAAGCTTTCTTT,CASRVGEKEAFF
many,TRBD1,TRBV27,TRBJ2-3,TGTGCCAGCAGCCCCTTGGGTGGCAGGGGGATATCAGATACGCAGTATTTT,CASSPLGGRGISDTQYF
few,TRBD2,TRBV4-1,TRBJ2-5,TGCGCCAGCAGCCGAACCGGACTAGCGGGGGCCCAGTACCAAGAGACCCAGTACTTC,CASSRTGLAGAQYQETQYF
many,NA,TRBV24-1,TRBJ2-1,TGTGCCACCAGTGATTCCCGCGCAGGAGGCATGGCAAATGAGCAGTTCTTC,CATSDSRAGGMANEQFF
many,NA,TRBV4-1,TRBJ1-2,TGCGCCAGCAGCCAAGGGGCACTTAACTATGGCTACACCTTC,CASSQGALNYGYTF